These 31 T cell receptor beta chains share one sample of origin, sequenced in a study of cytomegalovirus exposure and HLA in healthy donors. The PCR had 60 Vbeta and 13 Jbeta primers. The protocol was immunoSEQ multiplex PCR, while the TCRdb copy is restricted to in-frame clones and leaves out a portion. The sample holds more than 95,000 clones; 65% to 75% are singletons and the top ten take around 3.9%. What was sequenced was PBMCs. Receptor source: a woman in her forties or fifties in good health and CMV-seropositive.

The CDR3 reads CASSLRLANTEAFF. DNA of the CDR3: TGTGCCAGCAGCTTAAGACTGGCGAACACTGAAGCTTTCTTT. The chain is built from TRBV7-3 and TRBJ1-1; D is unresolved. V lost 1 base to trimming and J lost 1 base, with 7 bases between them. This CDR3 region has 14 residues. Germline V gives CDR1 SGHTA, CDR2 FQGTGA.

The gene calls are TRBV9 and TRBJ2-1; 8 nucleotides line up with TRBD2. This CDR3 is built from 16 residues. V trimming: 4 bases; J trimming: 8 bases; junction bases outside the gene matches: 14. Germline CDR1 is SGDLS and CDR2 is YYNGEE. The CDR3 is CASSRYDGGAAHEQFF. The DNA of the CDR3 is TGTGCCAGCAGCAGGTATGACGGGGGGGCCGCTCATGAGCAGTTCTTC.

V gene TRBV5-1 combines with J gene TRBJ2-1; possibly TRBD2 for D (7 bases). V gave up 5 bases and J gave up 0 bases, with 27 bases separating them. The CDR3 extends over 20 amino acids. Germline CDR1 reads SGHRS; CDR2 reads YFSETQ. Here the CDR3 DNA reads TGCGCCAGCAGGTTCCCAGCTGGTCCCGCGGGGGCGAGCTCCTACAATGAGCAGTTCTTC. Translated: CASRFPAGPAGASSYNEQFF.

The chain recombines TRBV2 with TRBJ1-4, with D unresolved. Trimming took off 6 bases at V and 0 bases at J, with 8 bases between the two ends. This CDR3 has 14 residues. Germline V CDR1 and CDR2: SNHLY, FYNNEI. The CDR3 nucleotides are TGTGCCAGCAGCAGAAGTGCAACTAATGAAAAACTGTTTTTT. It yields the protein CASSRSATNEKLFF. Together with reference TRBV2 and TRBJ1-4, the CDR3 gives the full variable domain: EPEVTQTPSHQVTQMGQEVILRCVPISNHLYFYWYRQILGQKVEFLVSFYNNEISEKSEIFDDQFSVERPDGSNFTLKIRSTKLEDSAMYFCASSRSATNEKLFFGSGTQLSVL.

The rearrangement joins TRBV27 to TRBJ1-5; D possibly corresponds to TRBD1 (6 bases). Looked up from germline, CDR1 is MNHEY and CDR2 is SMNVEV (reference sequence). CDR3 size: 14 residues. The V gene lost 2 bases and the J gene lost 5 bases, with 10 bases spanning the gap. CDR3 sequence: CASSLQGNHQPQHF. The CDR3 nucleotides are TGTGCCAGCAGTTTACAGGGGAACCATCAGCCCCAGCATTTT.

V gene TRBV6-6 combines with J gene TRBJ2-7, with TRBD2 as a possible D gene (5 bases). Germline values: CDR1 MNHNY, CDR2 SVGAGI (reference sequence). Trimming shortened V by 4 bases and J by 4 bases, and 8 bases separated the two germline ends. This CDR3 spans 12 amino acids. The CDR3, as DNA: TGTGCCAGCAGTTCCGGGGAATACGAGCAGTACTTC. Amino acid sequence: CASSSGEYEQYF.

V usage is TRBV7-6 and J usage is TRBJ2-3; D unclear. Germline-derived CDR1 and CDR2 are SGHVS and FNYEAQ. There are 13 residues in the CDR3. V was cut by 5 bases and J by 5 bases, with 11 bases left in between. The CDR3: CASSPPLGDTQYF. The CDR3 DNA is TGTGCCAGCAGCCCACCTCTCGGAGATACGCAGTATTTT.

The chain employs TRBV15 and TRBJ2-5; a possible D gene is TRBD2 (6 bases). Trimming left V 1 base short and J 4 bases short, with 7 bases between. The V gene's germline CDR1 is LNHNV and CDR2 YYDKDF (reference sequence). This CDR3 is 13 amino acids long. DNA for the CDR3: TGTGCCACCAGCAGAGTTAGCGGAGAGACCCAGTACTTC. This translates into CATSRVSGETQYF. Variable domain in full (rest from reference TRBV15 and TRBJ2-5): DAMVIQNPRYQVTQFGKPVTLSCSQTLNHNVMYWYQQKSSQAPKLLFHYYDKDFNNEADTPDNFQSRRPNTSFCFLDIRSPGLGDTAMYLCATSRVSGETQYFGPGTRLLVL.

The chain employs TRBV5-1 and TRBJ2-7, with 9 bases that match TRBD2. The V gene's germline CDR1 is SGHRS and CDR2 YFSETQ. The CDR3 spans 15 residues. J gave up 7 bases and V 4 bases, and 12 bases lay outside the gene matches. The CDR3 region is CASSAGRASGVEQYF. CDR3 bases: TGCGCCAGCAGCGCCGGGCGGGCTAGCGGGGTAGAGCAGTACTTC.

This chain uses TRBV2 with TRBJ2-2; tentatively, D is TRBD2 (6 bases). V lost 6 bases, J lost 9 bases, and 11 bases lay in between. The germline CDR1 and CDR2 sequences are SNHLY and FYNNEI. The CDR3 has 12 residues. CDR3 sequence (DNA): TGTGCCAGCAGGACTAGTGATAGGGAGCTGTTTTTT. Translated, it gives CASRTSDRELFF.

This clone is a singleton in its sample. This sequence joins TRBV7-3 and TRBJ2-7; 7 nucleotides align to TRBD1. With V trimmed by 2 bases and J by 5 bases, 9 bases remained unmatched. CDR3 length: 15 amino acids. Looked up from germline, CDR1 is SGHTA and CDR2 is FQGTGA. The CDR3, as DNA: TGTGCCAGCAGCTTATACAGGGGCGTGGGCCACGAGCAGTACTTC. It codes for CASSLYRGVGHEQYF.

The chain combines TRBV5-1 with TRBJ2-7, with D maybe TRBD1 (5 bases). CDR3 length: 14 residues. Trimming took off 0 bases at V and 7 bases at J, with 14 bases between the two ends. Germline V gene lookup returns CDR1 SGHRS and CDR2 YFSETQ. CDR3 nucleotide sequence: TGCGCCAGCAGCTTGGGGCTAGACAGTCGGGAGCAGTACTTC. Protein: CASSLGLDSREQYF.

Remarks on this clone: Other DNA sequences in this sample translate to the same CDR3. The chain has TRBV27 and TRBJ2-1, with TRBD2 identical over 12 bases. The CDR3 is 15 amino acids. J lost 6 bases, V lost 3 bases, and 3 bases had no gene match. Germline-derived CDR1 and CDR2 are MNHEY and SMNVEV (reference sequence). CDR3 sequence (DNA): TGTGCCAGCAGTTTTCTAGCGGGAGGGGTCAATGAGCAGTTCTTC. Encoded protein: CASSFLAGGVNEQFF.

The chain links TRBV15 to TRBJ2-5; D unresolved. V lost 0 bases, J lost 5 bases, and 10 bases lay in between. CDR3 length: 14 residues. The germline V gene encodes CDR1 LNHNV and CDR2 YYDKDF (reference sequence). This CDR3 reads CATSRDRRPETQYF. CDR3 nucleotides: TGTGCCACCAGCAGAGACCGGAGACCCGAGACCCAGTACTTC.

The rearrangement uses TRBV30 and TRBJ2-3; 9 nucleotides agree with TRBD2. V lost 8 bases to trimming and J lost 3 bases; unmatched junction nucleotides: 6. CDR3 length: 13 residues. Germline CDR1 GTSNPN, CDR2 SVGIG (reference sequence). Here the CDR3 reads CAAGGQGTDTQYF. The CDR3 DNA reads TGTGCCGCGGGGGGGCAGGGTACAGATACGCAGTATTTT.

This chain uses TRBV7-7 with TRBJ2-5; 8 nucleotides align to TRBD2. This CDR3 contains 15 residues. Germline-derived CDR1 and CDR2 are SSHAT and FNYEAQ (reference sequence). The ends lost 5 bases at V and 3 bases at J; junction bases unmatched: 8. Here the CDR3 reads CASSPRGGTEETQYF. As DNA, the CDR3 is TGTGCCAGCAGCCCCCGCGGGGGGACTGAAGAGACCCAGTACTTC.

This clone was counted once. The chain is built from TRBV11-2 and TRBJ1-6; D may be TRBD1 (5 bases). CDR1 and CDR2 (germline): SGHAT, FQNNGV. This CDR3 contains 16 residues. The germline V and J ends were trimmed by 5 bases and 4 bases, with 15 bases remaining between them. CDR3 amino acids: CASSRPGGTYNSPLHF. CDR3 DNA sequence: TGTGCCAGCAGCCGCCCTGGCGGGACTTATAATTCACCCCTCCACTTT.

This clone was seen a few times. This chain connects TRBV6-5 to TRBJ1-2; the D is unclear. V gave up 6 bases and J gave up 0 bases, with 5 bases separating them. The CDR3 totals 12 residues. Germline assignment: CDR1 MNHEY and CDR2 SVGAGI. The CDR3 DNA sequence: TGTGCCAGCAGGAGATCTAACTATGGCTACACCTTC. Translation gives CASRRSNYGYTF.

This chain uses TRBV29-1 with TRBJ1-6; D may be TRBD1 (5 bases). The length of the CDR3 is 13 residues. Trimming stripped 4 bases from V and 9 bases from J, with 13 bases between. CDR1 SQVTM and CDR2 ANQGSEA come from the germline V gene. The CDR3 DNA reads TGCAGCGTTGGGACCGATCAGGGTTCACCCCTCCACTTT. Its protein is CSVGTDQGSPLHF.

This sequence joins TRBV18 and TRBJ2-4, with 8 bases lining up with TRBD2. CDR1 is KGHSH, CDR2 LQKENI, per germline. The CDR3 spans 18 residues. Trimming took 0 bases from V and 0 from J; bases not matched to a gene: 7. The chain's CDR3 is CASSPPSSGGLAKNIQYF. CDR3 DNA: TGTGCCAGCTCACCACCGTCCAGCGGGGGCTTAGCCAAAAACATTCAGTACTTC.

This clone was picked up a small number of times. The CDR3 nucleotides are TGCGCCAGCAGGGAACAGGGGGGGGATGAGCAGTTCTTC. This gives the protein CASREQGGDEQFF. The chain carries TRBV5-1 and TRBJ2-1, with D maybe TRBD1 (8 bases). From germline, CDR1 is SGHRS and CDR2 YFSETQ. The CDR3 length is 13 residues. Trimming left V 5 bases short and J 8 bases short, with 14 bases between.

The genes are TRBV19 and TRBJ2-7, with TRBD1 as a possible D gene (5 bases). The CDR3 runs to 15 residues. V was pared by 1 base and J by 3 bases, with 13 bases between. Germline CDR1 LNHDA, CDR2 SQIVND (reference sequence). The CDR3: CASSIGETAFYEQYF. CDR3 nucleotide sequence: TGTGCCAGTAGTATAGGCGAGACAGCGTTCTACGAGCAGTACTTC.

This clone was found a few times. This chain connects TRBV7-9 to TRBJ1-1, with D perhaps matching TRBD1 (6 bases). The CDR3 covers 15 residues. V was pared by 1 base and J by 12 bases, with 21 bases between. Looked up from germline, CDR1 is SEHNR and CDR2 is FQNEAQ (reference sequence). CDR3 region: CASSLEGGGAATSFF. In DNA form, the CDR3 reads TGTGCCAGCAGCTTAGAGGGGGGGGGCGCGGCGACGTCTTTCTTT.

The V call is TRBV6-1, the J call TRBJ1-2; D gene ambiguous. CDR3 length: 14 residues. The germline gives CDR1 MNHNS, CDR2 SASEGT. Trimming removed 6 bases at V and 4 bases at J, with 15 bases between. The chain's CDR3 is CASSPLQRTYGYTF. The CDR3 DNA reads TGTGCCAGCAGCCCTTTGCAGCGGACCTATGGCTACACCTTC.

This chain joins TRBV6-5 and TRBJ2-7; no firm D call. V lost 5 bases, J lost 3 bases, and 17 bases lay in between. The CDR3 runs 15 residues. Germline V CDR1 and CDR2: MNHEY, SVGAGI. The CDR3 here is CASSLGPRAYYEQYF. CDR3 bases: TGTGCCAGCAGTCTGGGCCCGAGAGCATACTACGAGCAGTACTTC.

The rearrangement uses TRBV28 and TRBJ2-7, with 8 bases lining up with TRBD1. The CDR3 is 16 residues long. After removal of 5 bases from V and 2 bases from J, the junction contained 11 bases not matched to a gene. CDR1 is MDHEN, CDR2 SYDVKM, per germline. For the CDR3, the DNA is TGTGCCAGCAGTCCTGGGACAGGATCTTACGCCTACGAGCAGTACTTC. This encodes CASSPGTGSYAYEQYF.

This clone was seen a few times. CDR3 nucleotides: TGCGCCAGCAGCTTGGACAGCTCCTACAATGAGCAGTTCTTC. The encoded protein is CASSLDSSYNEQFF. V usage is TRBV5-1 and J usage is TRBJ2-1; no definite D call. This CDR3 is 14 amino acids long. Germline V lookup: CDR1 SGHRS, CDR2 YFSETQ. Deletions cut 0 bases from V and 0 bases from J, with 4 bases between. Filled out from reference TRBV5-1 and TRBJ2-1, the complete variable domain reads KAGVTQTPRYLIKTRGQQVTLSCSPISGHRSVSWYQQTPGQGLQFLFEYFSETQRNKGNFPGRFSGRQFSNSRSEMNVSTLELGDSALYLCASSLDSSYNEQFFGPGTRLTVL.

DNA of the CDR3: TGTGCCAGCCGACGAGGGACAGGGTATTACTACGAGCAGTACTTC. It translates to CASRRGTGYYYEQYF. J is TRBJ2-5 and V is TRBV2; 9 nucleotides align to TRBD1. TRBJ2-7 explains the end of the DNA better; the J call may be wrong. The CDR3 is 15 amino acids. CDR1 is SNHLY, CDR2 FYNNEI, per germline.

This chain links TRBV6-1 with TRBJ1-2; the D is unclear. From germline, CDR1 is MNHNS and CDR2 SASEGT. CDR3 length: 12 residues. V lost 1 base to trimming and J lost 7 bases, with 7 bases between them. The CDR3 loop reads CASSEGRGGYTF. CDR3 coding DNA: TGTGCCAGCAGTGAAGGGCGGGGTGGCTACACCTTC.

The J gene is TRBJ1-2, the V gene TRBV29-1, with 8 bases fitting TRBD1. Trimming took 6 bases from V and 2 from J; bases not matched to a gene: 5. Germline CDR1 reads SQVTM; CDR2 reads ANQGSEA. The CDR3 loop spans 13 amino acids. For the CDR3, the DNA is TGCAGCGTCCCCGGGACAGGCAACTATGGCTACACCTTC. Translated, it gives CSVPGTGNYGYTF.

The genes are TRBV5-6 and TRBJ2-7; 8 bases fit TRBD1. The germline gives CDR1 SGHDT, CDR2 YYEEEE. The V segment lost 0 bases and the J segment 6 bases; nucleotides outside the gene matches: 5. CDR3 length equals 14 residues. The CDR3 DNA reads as TGTGCCAGCAGCTTGGTGCCAGGGGGCATCGAGCAGTACTTC. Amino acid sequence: CASSLVPGGIEQYF.